This passage covers 32 T cell receptor beta chains from one sample sequenced in a study of neurological immune-mediated disorders. TCRdb called the 5' RACE reads again in MiXCR, with one record for every CDR3 protein. The table shows about 36,000 distinct CDR3 sequences, with 10% to 13% occurring only once. Sample: PBMCs. The receptors come from a woman in her twenties or thirties with HTLV-1-associated myelopathy (HAM/TSP).

The gene calls are TRBV5-1 and TRBJ2-3, with D perhaps matching TRBD2 (5 bases). Trimming removed 0 bases at V and 1 base at J, with 12 bases between. The length of the CDR3 is 16 residues. From germline, CDR1 is SGHRS and CDR2 YFSETQ. CDR3 nucleotides: TGCGCCAGCAGCTTGGATGGACTTCGCGGCACAGATACGCAGTATTTT. Translating it yields CASSLDGLRGTDTQYF.

Ten or more counts support this clonotype. The chain recombines TRBV29-1 with TRBJ2-2; no definite D call. The CDR3 runs to 13 residues. V lost 4 bases and J lost 0, with 6 bases in between. Germline CDR1 SQVTM, CDR2 ANQGSEA. CDR3 sequence: CSVVKSNTGELFF. In nucleotides, the CDR3 is TGCAGCGTTGTCAAATCGAACACCGGGGAGCTGTTTTTT.

This clonotype occurred many times. This chain links TRBV18 with TRBJ2-1; the D call may be TRBD1 or TRBD2 (5 bases each). The germline CDR1 and CDR2 sequences are KGHSH and LQKENI. The CDR3 loop spans 16 amino acids. The V and J ends lost 4 bases and 0 bases respectively, with 13 bases between them. This CDR3 reads CASSRDVILSYNEQFF. CDR3 sequence (DNA): TGTGCCAGCTCACGGGACGTGATTCTCTCCTACAATGAGCAGTTCTTC.

This clonotype was counted many times. The chain links TRBV20-1 to TRBJ2-7; 10 bases are shared with TRBD1. CDR3 length: 13 residues. The V segment lost 3 bases and the J segment 5 bases; nucleotides outside the gene matches: 4. CDR1 is DFQATT and CDR2 is SNEGSKA in the germline V gene (reference sequence). CDR3 region: CSARDDRGHEQYF. CDR3 DNA: TGCAGTGCTAGGGACGACAGGGGGCACGAGCAGTACTTC.

Ten or more counts support this clonotype. The chain links TRBV5-1 to TRBJ2-7; D unresolved. The germline gives CDR1 SGHRS, CDR2 YFSETQ. The ends were cut back, 4 bases at V and 2 bases at J, with 7 bases in the middle. The CDR3 is made up of 12 amino acids. CDR3 amino acids: CASSPATYEQYF. The CDR3 DNA reads TGCGCCAGCAGCCCCGCGACCTACGAGCAGTACTTC.

This clonotype was detected ten times or more. The chain uses TRBV20-1 and TRBJ1-1; a possible D gene is TRBD1 (5 bases). V dropped 5 bases and J dropped 8 bases, with 21 bases sitting between them. Germline loops: CDR1 DFQATT, CDR2 SNEGSKA (reference sequence). The length of the CDR3 is 14 residues. The CDR3 sequence is CSADSGTAGPEAFF. In nucleotides, the CDR3 is TGCAGTGCTGACTCCGGGACGGCGGGGCCAGAAGCTTTCTTT.

The chain joins TRBV7-9 to TRBJ1-1; 9 bases match TRBD1. CDR1 and CDR2 from the germline V gene are SEHNR and FQNEAQ (reference sequence). This CDR3 region has 20 residues. Trimming cost V 1 base and J 4 bases; bases outside gene matches: 19. This CDR3 reads CASSLVSLSDRGNRGTEAFF. The CDR3 DNA reads as TGTGCCAGCAGCTTAGTTAGTCTTTCGGACAGGGGTAATCGAGGCACTGAAGCTTTCTTT.

This clonotype was seen many times. The chain couples TRBV11-2 to TRBJ2-5; 11 bases align to TRBD1. CDR1 and CDR2 from the germline V gene are SGHAT and FQNNGV. The J segment lost 7 bases and the V segment lost 7 bases, leaving 11 bases of the junction unmatched. The CDR3 has 15 amino acids. The CDR3 region is CASTEPGQGDRTQYF. CDR3 nucleotide sequence: TGTGCCAGCACCGAACCGGGACAGGGGGATCGGACCCAGTACTTC.

This clonotype was recorded many times. The genes are TRBV20-1 and TRBJ2-3; weak D call: TRBD1 (6 bases). Trimming left V 5 bases short and J 1 base short, with 10 bases between. The CDR3 has 13 amino acids. Per germline, CDR1 DFQATT and CDR2 SNEGSKA (reference sequence). In DNA, the CDR3 is TGCAGTGCTCGGACAGTCGGCACAGATACGCAGTATTTT. This codes for CSARTVGTDTQYF.

This clonotype was counted only a few times. The rearrangement uses TRBV18 and TRBJ1-1; D is perhaps TRBD1 (5 bases). Germline V gene data show CDR1 as KGHSH and CDR2 as LQKENI. This CDR3 has 12 amino acids. Trimming took 6 bases from V and 3 from J, leaving 8 bases between them. CDR3 protein: CASSRGDTEAFF. The CDR3 DNA reads TGTGCCAGCTCTCGGGGGGACACTGAAGCTTTCTTT.

At least ten counts were recorded for this clonotype. The J gene is TRBJ2-3, the V gene TRBV5-1, with TRBD2 identical over 7 bases. The CDR3 spans 14 residues. Germline CDR1 reads SGHRS; CDR2 reads YFSETQ. J gave up 4 bases and V 2 bases, and 4 bases lay outside the gene matches. This CDR3 reads CASSFGLDADTQYF. CDR3 sequence (DNA): TGCGCCAGCAGCTTTGGACTAGACGCAGATACGCAGTATTTT.

The chain has TRBV5-1 and TRBJ2-3; D possibly corresponds to TRBD2 (5 bases). Looked up from germline, CDR1 is SGHRS and CDR2 is YFSETQ. The CDR3 totals 15 residues. V was pared by 4 bases and J by 11 bases, with 23 bases between. The CDR3 loop reads CASSNRASYTGEQYF. The CDR3 nucleotides are TGCGCCAGCAGCAACCGGGCTAGTTACACCGGGGAGCAGTATTTT.

This clonotype occurred many times. The V call is TRBV6-4, the J call TRBJ1-1; tentatively, D is TRBD1 (5 bases). This CDR3 contains 16 residues. Looked up from germline, CDR1 is MRHNA and CDR2 is SNTAGT. Deletions cut 3 bases from V and 2 bases from J, with 16 bases between. The CDR3 DNA reads TGTGCCAGCAGTGAATACTTCAGGGACGATAACACTGAAGCTTTCTTT. This sequence encodes CASSEYFRDDNTEAFF.

This clonotype was seen ten or more times. CDR3 nucleotide sequence: TGTGCCAGCAGCTTGGGGGTGGGCAGTCGGGATACGCAGTATTTT. Translation: CASSLGVGSRDTQYF. The rearrangement uses TRBV5-6 and TRBJ2-3; D not certain. The germline V gene has CDR1 SGHDT and CDR2 YYEEEE. This CDR3 has 15 amino acids. Trimming removed 0 bases from V and 6 bases from J, with 14 bases in between.

This clonotype was found many times. The chain is built from TRBV10-3 and TRBJ2-1, with D possibly called TRBD1 or TRBD2 (5 bases each). The CDR3 has 13 residues. The ends were cut back, 7 bases at V and 5 bases at J, with 12 bases in the middle. Germline CDR1 is ENHRY and CDR2 is SYGVKD. The CDR3 is CAIMGDVDNEQFF. CDR3 sequence (DNA): TGTGCCATCATGGGGGACGTCGACAATGAGCAGTTCTTC.

This rearrangement joins TRBV6-4 to TRBJ2-6; the match to TRBD1 covers 8 bases. V was pared by 5 bases and J by 2 bases, with 5 bases of the junction left unmatched. Germline V gene sequence: CDR1 MRHNA, CDR2 SNTAGT. The CDR3 spans 16 residues. CDR3 loop: CASSQSGGAGANVLTF. CDR3 sequence (DNA): TGTGCCAGCAGTCAGTCAGGGGGCGCTGGGGCCAACGTCCTGACTTTC.

This clonotype was observed many times. V and J are TRBV20-1 and TRBJ1-3; TRBD1 is a possible D gene (6 bases). The CDR3 consists of 11 residues. CDR1 and CDR2 (germline): DFQATT, SNEGSKA (reference sequence). The V end lost 5 bases, the J end lost 9 bases, and 11 bases lay between the germline ends. CDR3 region: CSALTGRTIYF. The CDR3 region has the DNA TGCAGTGCTTTAACAGGGCGCACCATATATTTT.

This clonotype appeared many times. The rearrangement uses TRBV12-3 or TRBV12-4 and TRBJ1-6, with 8 bases matching TRBD1. There are 15 residues in the CDR3. Trimming cost V 0 bases and J 9 bases; bases outside gene matches: 4. The CDR3 sequence: CASSLADRGSSPLHF. CDR3 in DNA: TGTGCCAGCAGTTTAGCCGACAGGGGAAGTTCACCCCTCCACTTT.

This clonotype was seen ten or more times. This chain uses TRBV20-1 with TRBJ1-1, with unresolved D. This CDR3 comprises 14 residues. V was trimmed by 7 bases and J by 1 base, leaving 16 bases between them. The germline CDR1 and CDR2 sequences are DFQATT and SNEGSKA (reference sequence). Written as DNA, the CDR3 is TGCAGTGTCCCCCGGGGAGGGCCGAACACTGAAGCTTTCTTT. Protein product: CSVPRGGPNTEAFF.

This clonotype came up many times. The V and J genes are TRBV20-1 and TRBJ2-1; D is undetermined. The CDR3 is 14 amino acids. V was shortened by 3 bases and J by 0 bases, with 9 bases between the two germline ends. Germline lookup yields CDR1 DFQATT and CDR2 SNEGSKA (reference sequence). CDR3 region: CSASARSSYNEQFF. The CDR3 DNA is TGCAGTGCTAGTGCCCGCAGCTCCTACAATGAGCAGTTCTTC.

The table lists this clonotype with many counts. The chain employs TRBV20-1 and TRBJ2-2; D ambiguous. In germline, CDR1 is DFQATT, CDR2 SNEGSKA (reference sequence). CDR3 length equals 14 residues. Trimming took 2 bases from V and 4 from J, leaving 11 bases between them. DNA of the CDR3: TGCAGTGCTAGATCCAAACCCAGCACCGGGGAGCTGTTTTTT. It encodes CSARSKPSTGELFF.

This clonotype was counted many times. The J gene is TRBJ2-3, the V gene TRBV20-1; D unresolved. CDR3 length equals 12 residues. Germline V gene lookup returns CDR1 DFQATT and CDR2 SNEGSKA (reference sequence). The V end lost 2 bases, the J end lost 5 bases, and 8 bases lay between the germline ends. The CDR3 sequence: CSARSSRDTQYF. Written as DNA, the CDR3 is TGCAGTGCTAGAAGCTCCAGAGATACGCAGTATTTT.

This clonotype was counted at least ten times. The J gene is TRBJ2-3, the V gene TRBV5-1; the match to TRBD2 covers 8 bases. CDR1 and CDR2 from the germline V gene are SGHRS and YFSETQ. The CDR3 contains 15 residues. The V gene end was trimmed by 3 bases and the J gene end by 4 bases; junction bases not matched to a gene: 7. The CDR3 DNA reads as TGCGCCAGCAGCTCATCGGGGGGGCCTGCAGATACGCAGTATTTT. Its translation: CASSSSGGPADTQYF.

In its sample, this clonotype was seen many times. CDR3 amino acids: CASSIPGARLGLGYTF. CDR3 nucleotide sequence: TGTGCCAGCAGCATCCCGGGCGCCCGCCTTGGCTTGGGCTACACCTTC. The chain couples TRBV11-2 to TRBJ1-2; unclear D gene. In germline, CDR1 is SGHAT, CDR2 FQNNGV. Trimming stripped 5 bases from V and 8 bases from J, with 24 bases between. CDR3 length equals 16 residues. Variable domain in full (rest from reference TRBV11-2 and TRBJ1-2): EAGVAQSPRYKIIEKRQSVAFWCNPISGHATLYWYQQILGQGPKLLIQFQNNGVVDDSQLPKDRFSAERLKGVDSTLKIQPAKLEDSAVYLCASSIPGARLGLGYTFGSGTRLTVV.

The sample holds many counts of this clonotype. V gene TRBV20-1 combines with J gene TRBJ2-5, with TRBD2 matching over 7 bases. The CDR3 length is 13 residues. CDR1 and CDR2 from the germline V gene are DFQATT and SNEGSKA (reference sequence). V shed 6 bases and J 3 bases; nucleotides not matched to a gene: 7. CDR3 DNA sequence: TGCAGTGCCCTAAGTGGGGGGGAAGAGACCCAGTACTTC. This gives the protein CSALSGGEETQYF.

The rearrangement uses TRBV6-1 and TRBJ2-1; perhaps TRBD2 as D (5 bases). Trimming left V 4 bases short and J 0 bases short, with 10 bases between. Per germline, CDR1 MNHNS and CDR2 SASEGT. The length of the CDR3 is 15 residues. The CDR3 DNA follows: TGTGCCAGCAGTGTTGGAGGTCGCTCCTACAATGAGCAGTTCTTC. The encoded protein is CASSVGGRSYNEQFF.

This clonotype was counted many times. The rearrangement joins TRBV10-3 to TRBJ2-1; the match to TRBD1 covers 10 bases. With V trimmed by 6 bases and J by 8 bases, 10 bases remained unmatched. Germline V gene sequence: CDR1 ENHRY, CDR2 SYGVKD. The CDR3 spans 15 residues. In DNA, the CDR3 is TGTGCCATCAGAAGATCCCGGGACAGGGGTGATGAGCAGTTCTTC. Translated: CAIRRSRDRGDEQFF.

V usage is TRBV20-1 and J usage is TRBJ1-1; no clear D gene. Germline-derived CDR1 and CDR2 are DFQATT and SNEGSKA (reference sequence). The CDR3 is 15 residues long. Trimming cost V 0 bases and J 1 base, with 12 bases left between them. The CDR3 DNA reads TGCAGTGCTAGAGATAAGGGTGCAGGGAACACTGAAGCTTTCTTT. Translating it yields CSARDKGAGNTEAFF.

In this sample, this clonotype turned up many times. This rearrangement joins TRBV12-3 or TRBV12-4 to TRBJ2-2; 9 bases match TRBD1. The junction had 6 bases not matched to a gene; V was cut back by 8 bases and J by 5 bases. This CDR3 spans 14 amino acids. CDR3 protein: CASGRDRETGELFF. CDR3 DNA sequence: TGTGCCAGCGGGAGGGACAGGGAAACCGGGGAGCTGTTTTTT.

This clonotype was detected many times. The chain combines TRBV5-1 with TRBJ1-1; D is unclear. This CDR3 has 14 amino acids. CDR1 SGHRS and CDR2 YFSETQ come from the germline V gene. Trimming cost V 4 bases and J 5 bases, with 15 bases left between them. The CDR3, as DNA: TGCGCCAGCAGCCGGATCAGGAGAGGGACTGAAGCTTTCTTT. Translation: CASSRIRRGTEAFF.

This clonotype was recorded at least ten times. This chain uses TRBV5-1 with TRBJ1-4; possibly TRBD1 for D (6 bases). This CDR3 spans 15 amino acids. Germline V gene lookup returns CDR1 SGHRS and CDR2 YFSETQ. V was trimmed by 5 bases and J by 5 bases, leaving 16 bases between them. The CDR3 spells CASSMTGRENEKLFF. The CDR3 DNA is TGCGCCAGCAGTATGACAGGCCGGGAAAATGAAAAACTGTTTTTT. The full variable domain, rest sourced from reference TRBV5-1 and TRBJ1-4, is KAGVTQTPRYLIKTRGQQVTLSCSPISGHRSVSWYQQTPGQGLQFLFEYFSETQRNKGNFPGRFSGRQFSNSRSEMNVSTLELGDSALYLCASSMTGRENEKLFFGSGTQLSVL.

This clonotype was counted at least ten times. V usage is TRBV6-6 and J usage is TRBJ2-5; the D call may be TRBD1 or TRBD2 (7 bases each). CDR1 is MNHNY and CDR2 is SVGAGI in the germline V gene (reference sequence). Between the trimmed V and J ends, which lost 7 bases and 4 bases, there was a span of 13 bases. The CDR3 extends over 13 amino acids. CDR3 loop: CASIRGGGETQYF. CDR3 nucleotides: TGTGCCAGCATCAGGGGGGGAGGAGAGACCCAGTACTTC.